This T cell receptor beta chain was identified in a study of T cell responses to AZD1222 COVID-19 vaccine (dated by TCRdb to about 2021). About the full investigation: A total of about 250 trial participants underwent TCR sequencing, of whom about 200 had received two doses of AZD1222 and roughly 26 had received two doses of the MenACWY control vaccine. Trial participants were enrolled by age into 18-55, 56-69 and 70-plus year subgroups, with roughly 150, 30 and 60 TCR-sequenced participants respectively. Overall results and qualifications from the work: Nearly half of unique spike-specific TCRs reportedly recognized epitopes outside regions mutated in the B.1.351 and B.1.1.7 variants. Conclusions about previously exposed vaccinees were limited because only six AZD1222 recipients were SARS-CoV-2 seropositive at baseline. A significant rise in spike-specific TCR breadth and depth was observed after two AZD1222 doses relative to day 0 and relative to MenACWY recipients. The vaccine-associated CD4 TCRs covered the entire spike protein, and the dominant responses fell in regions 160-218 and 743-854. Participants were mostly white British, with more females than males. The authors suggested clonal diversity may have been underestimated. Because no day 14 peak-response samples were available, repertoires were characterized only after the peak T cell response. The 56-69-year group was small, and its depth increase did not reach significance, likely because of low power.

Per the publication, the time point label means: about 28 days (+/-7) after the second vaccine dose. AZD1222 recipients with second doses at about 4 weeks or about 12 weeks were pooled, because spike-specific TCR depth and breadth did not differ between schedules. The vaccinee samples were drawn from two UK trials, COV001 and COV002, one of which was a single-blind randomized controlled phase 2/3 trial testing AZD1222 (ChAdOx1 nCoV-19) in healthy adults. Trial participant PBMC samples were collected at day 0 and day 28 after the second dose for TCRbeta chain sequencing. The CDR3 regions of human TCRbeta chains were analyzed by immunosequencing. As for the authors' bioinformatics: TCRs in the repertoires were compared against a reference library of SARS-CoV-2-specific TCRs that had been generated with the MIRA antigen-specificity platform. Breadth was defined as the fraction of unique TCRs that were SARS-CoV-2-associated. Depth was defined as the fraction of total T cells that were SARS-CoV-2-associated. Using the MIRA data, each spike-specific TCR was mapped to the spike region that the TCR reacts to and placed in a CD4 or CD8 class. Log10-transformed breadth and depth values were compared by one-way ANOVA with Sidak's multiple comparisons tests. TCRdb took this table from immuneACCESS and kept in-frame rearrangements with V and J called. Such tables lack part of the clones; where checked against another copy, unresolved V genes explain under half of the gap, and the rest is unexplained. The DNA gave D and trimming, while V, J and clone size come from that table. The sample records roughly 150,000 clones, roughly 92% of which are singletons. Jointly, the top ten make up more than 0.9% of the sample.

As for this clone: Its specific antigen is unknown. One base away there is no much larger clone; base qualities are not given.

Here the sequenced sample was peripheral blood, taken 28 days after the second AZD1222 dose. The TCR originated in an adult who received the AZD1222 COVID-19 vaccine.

The CDR3 reads CASSLRQNSPLHF. Here is the DNA: TGTGCCAGCAGCTTGAGGCAGAATTCACCCCTCCACTTT. Here the chain combines TRBV5-6 and TRBJ1-6, with no D gene named confidently. V was cut back by 1 base and J by 7 bases, leaving a gap of 6 bases between them. From the germline V gene, CDR1 is SGHDT and CDR2 is YYEEEE. From its cysteine to its phenylalanine, the CDR3 spans 13 amino acids. This entry keeps only the CDR3 DNA: 39 bases, framed from base 1.